Below are 8 T cell receptor beta chains sequenced from a single sample in a study of blood T cell repertoires in COVID-19 (dated by TCRdb to 2018 to 2021). Receptor amplification or capture employed the immunoSEQ multiplex PCR assay. TCRdb re-hosts the immuneACCESS table, in-frame sequences only. Its copies lack some clones; in the studies checked, an unresolved V gene accounts for under half of them, and the cause for the rest is not known. This sample gives some 130,000 clones in total; about 79% of them show up just once. About a sixth of the sample is held by the ten biggest clonotypes. Input material: peripheral blood. The receptor set was obtained from a woman aged 50 to 60 with acute or convalescent COVID-19.

This clone was recorded once. CDR3 sequence reads: CASSSRGSNGYTF. The DNA for the CDR3 is TGTGCCAGCAGCTCCCGGGGGAGTAATGGCTACACCTTC. The rearrangement links TRBV3-1 (or the pseudogene TRBV3-2) to TRBJ1-2, with D maybe TRBD1 (5 bases). The CDR3 runs 13 residues. The V gene lost 5 bases and the J gene lost 6 bases, with 13 bases spanning the gap. Germline-derived CDR1 and CDR2 are LGHDT and YNNKEL (reference sequence).

V and J are TRBV18 and TRBJ1-4; 7 bases are shared with TRBD1. The CDR3 has 15 residues. In germline, CDR1 is KGHSH, CDR2 LQKENI. V was pared by 2 bases and J by 4 bases, with 4 bases of the junction left unmatched. CDR3 loop: CASSPSGQSNEKLFF. CDR3 nucleotide sequence: TGTGCCAGCTCACCATCGGGACAGAGTAATGAAAAACTGTTTTTT.

The rearrangement joins TRBV7-8 to TRBJ1-5, with D possibly being TRBD1 (6 bases). The CDR3 runs to 15 residues. Germline-derived CDR1 and CDR2 are SGHVS and FQNEAQ. The V end lost 4 bases, the J end lost 1 base, and 11 bases lay between the germline ends. The DNA of the CDR3 is TGTGCCAGCAGCTCCCAAGGGGGAAGCAATCAGCCCCAGCATTTT. This encodes CASSSQGGSNQPQHF.

This chain links TRBV6-5 with TRBJ2-2, with 10 bases matching TRBD1. Germline values: CDR1 MNHEY, CDR2 SVGAGI. Losses at the gene ends were 6 bases for V and 6 bases for J; bases not matched to a gene: 7. CDR3 length: 15 residues. CDR3 amino acids: CASSSTGGAPGELFF. CDR3 nucleotide sequence: TGTGCCAGCAGCTCGACAGGGGGCGCCCCCGGGGAGCTGTTTTTT.

The rearrangement joins TRBV6-6 to TRBJ1-5; 7 bases are shared with TRBD1. Germline V gene lookup returns CDR1 MNHNY and CDR2 SVGAGI (reference sequence). The CDR3 is made up of 14 amino acids. J gave up 2 bases and V 6 bases, and 4 bases lay outside the gene matches. Written as DNA, the CDR3 is TGTGCCAGCAGAGGGGGCGCGGGCAATCAGCCCCAGCATTTT. This encodes CASRGGAGNQPQHF.

V and J are TRBV7-8 and TRBJ1-1, with D possibly TRBD1 on 5 matching bases. Germline lookup yields CDR1 SGHVS and CDR2 FQNEAQ. The CDR3 is made up of 14 amino acids. Trimming left V 2 bases short and J 1 base short, with 8 bases between. The CDR3 is CASSLKDTNTEAFF. In DNA form, the CDR3 reads TGTGCCAGCAGCTTAAAGGACACGAACACTGAAGCTTTCTTT.

This chain connects TRBV6-5 to TRBJ1-4, with TRBD1 identical over 7 bases. This CDR3 comprises 11 residues. J gave up 7 bases and V 9 bases, and 2 bases lay outside the gene matches. Germline assignment: CDR1 MNHEY and CDR2 SVGAGI. CDR3 sequence: CASGTVEKLFF. CDR3 in DNA: TGTGCCAGTGGGACAGTTGAAAAACTGTTTTTT.

The V gene is TRBV19, the J gene TRBJ2-2; D might be TRBD2 (5 bases). The germline V gene encodes CDR1 LNHDA and CDR2 SQIVND (reference sequence). CDR3 length: 16 residues. The V gene lost 0 bases and the J gene lost 5 bases, with 13 bases spanning the gap. The CDR3 loop is CASSIDEGMGTGELFF. The CDR3 DNA sequence: TGTGCCAGTAGTATAGACGAGGGTATGGGGACCGGGGAGCTGTTTTTT.